What follows is one TCR beta chain and its context. The antigen is unknown. Compared with germline, one end of the junction differs, possibly owing to a read error. TCRdb keeps only in-frame clones here, not all; method: immunoSEQ multiplex PCR. The repertoire consists of some 120,000 clones, with about 89% occurring once and the leading ten covering 1.5% to 2%. The data were obtained in a study of PD-L1 blockade in urothelial cancer. Whole-study results and caveats: Having blood TCR clonality under the median before treatment predicted better survival.

Time point of the sample: peripheral blood 6 weeks after treatment start. The source is a man aged 55-75 years with urothelial cancer. The sample here was PBMCs, taken around atezolizumab (anti-PD-L1) treatment.

The CDR3 region has the DNA TGTGCCAGCAGCCCGAGAGGCCGGGGGAACCCCGGGGAGCTGTTTTTT. As protein: CASSPRGRGNPGELFF. The chain joins TRBV9 to TRBJ2-2; tentative D call: TRBD2 (6 bases). The germline CDR1 and CDR2 sequences are SGDLS and YYNGEE. The CDR3 runs 16 residues. The variable domain in full, with the rest retrieved from reference TRBV9 and TRBJ2-2, is DSGVTQTPKHLITATGQRVTLRCSPRSGDLSVYWYQQSLDQGLQFLIQYYNGEERAKGNILERFSAQQFPDLHSELNLSSLELGDSALYFCASSPRGRGNPGELFFGEGSRLTVL.